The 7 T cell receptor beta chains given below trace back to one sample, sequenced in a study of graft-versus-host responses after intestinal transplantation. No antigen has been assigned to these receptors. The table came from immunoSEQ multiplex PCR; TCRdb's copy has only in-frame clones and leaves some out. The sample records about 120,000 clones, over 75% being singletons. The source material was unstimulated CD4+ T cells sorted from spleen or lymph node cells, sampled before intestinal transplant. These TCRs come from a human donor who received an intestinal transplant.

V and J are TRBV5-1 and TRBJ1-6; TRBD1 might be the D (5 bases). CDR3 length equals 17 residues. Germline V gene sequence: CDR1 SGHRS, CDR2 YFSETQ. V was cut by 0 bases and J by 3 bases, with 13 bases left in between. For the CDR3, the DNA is TGCGCCAGCAGCTTGGTTCGGCCCGGACACTATAATTCACCCCTCCACTTT. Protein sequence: CASSLVRPGHYNSPLHF.

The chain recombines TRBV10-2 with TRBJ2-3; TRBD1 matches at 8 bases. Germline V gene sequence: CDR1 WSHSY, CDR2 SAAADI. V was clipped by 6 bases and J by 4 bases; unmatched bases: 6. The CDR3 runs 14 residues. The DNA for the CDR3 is TGCGCCAGCAGCGATAGGACAGGGCCAGATACGCAGTATTTT. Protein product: CASSDRTGPDTQYF.

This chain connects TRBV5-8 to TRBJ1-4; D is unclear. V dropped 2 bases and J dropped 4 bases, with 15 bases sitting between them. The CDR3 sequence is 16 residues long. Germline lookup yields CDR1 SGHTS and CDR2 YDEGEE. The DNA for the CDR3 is TGTGCCAGCAGCTTTTTAGTTACTGCCTTTAATGAAAAACTGTTTTTT. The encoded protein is CASSFLVTAFNEKLFF.

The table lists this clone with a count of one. CDR3 in DNA: TGTGCCAGCTCACCACAGCGGGGGGGCACAGATACGCAGTATTTT. Encoded protein: CASSPQRGGTDTQYF. This sequence joins TRBV18 and TRBJ2-3; TRBD2 matches 9 bases. The CDR3 loop spans 15 amino acids. J was trimmed by 1 base and V by 1 base; bases with no gene match: 0. Germline values: CDR1 KGHSH, CDR2 LQKENI.

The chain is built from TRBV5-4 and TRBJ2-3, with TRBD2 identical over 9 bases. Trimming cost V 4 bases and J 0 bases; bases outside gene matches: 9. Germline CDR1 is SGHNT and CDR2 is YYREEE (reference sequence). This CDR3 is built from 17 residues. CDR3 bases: TGTGCCAGCAGCCGCGGGGCGGGAGGGACTAGCACAGATACGCAGTATTTT. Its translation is CASSRGAGGTSTDTQYF.

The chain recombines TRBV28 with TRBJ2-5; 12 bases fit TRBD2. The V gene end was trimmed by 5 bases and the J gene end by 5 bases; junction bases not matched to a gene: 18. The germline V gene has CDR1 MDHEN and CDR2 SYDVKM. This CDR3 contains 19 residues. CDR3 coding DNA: TGTGCCAGCAGTCCCCGACAGTTCCCACTAGCGGGAGGAGTGGAGACCCAGTACTTC. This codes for CASSPRQFPLAGGVETQYF.

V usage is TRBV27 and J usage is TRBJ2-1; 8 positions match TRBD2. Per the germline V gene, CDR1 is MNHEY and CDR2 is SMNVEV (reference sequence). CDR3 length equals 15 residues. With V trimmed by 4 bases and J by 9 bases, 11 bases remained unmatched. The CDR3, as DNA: TGTGCCAGCAGTTCAGTCGGCGGCGCGGGAGGTGAGCAGTTCTTC. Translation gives CASSSVGGAGGEQFF.